One T cell receptor (beta chain) is described in this entry. Its antigen remains undetermined. Per-base qualities were not stored, and no clone one base away is much larger. The source of the sample is a study of neoadjuvant anti-PD-1 for oral cavity cancer (dated by TCRdb to the early 2020s). Describing the broader study: Patients mostly received three to four biweekly doses of nivolumab at 3 mg/kg before curative-intent surgical resection. A fourth nivolumab dose was given around day 43 to patients without progression, and definitive surgical resection was performed in those patients on days 50-56. The parent correlative cohort included under 15 patients, with an approximately 35% response rate. Patients with complete response, partial response or stable disease by RECIST 1.1 were defined as responders, whereas patients with progression were defined as non-responders.

In the paper's terms, the time point label means: after neoadjuvant nivolumab, at surgical resection. Patients were newly diagnosed with stage II-IVA oral cavity squamous cell carcinoma and had received no prior systemic or radiation treatment. The cohort was made up of patients with locally advanced, HPV-negative oral cavity squamous cell carcinoma. Peripheral blood mononuclear cells were analyzed directly and were not maintained or expanded in culture. The samples were obtained from a longitudinal correlative study of a single-arm phase II trial testing neoadjuvant nivolumab in oral cavity squamous cell carcinoma. Subject-matched pre- and post-treatment PBMCs and tumors from three responders and three non-responders were subjected to genomic DNA-based TCRbeta sequencing. Peripheral blood mononuclear cells were collected before nivolumab treatment and again after treatment, at the time of surgery. Genomic DNA was isolated from PBMCs using the Maxwell RSC DNA from Cells kit.

For deep sequencing, PBMC libraries mostly used about 490 ng of input genomic DNA, with six replicates for each sample. TCRbeta libraries were prepared with the immunoSEQ hsTCRbeta kit according to the manufacturer's instructions. The finished libraries were brought together in one pool at 2.5 to 3 nM, which was then read using an Illumina NovaSeq 6000 S4 flow cell. Processing in the source paper ran as follows. The immunoSEQ Analyzer handled quality control and preprocessing of the raw data. The analysis was restricted to productive rearrangements, with each unique CDR3 amino acid sequence defining a clonotype. Using the R package tcR, the researchers computed the Gini-Simpson index as their estimate of repertoire clonality. Student's t test was used to compare Gini indices, and Pearson correlation was used to assess associations with tumor size change. The table comes from immuneACCESS by way of TCRdb, which keeps in-frame sequences with V and J called. Part of the clones is missing from these tables; in studies checked, under half for an unresolved V gene and the rest for unknown reasons. The V and J calls and clone size are taken from that table; D and trimming were inferred from the DNA. A total of tens of thousands of clones appear in this sample, about 86% of them only once. Around 2.8% of the sample is held by the ten biggest clonotypes.

Summary of the overall study and its limitations: A higher pretreatment blood Treg/Th17 ratio correlated with both higher pretreatment blood TCRbeta clonality and lower post-treatment tumor TCRbeta clonality. Only a few patients per response group were included in the TCR analyses, and the authors called for validation in larger cohorts. After neoadjuvant nivolumab, significantly higher T cell clonality (Gini index) was found within PBMCs in non-responders than in responders.

CDR1 SGHTA and CDR2 FQGNSA are derived from the germline V gene. The cysteine opens and the phenylalanine closes a CDR3 of 18 amino acids. The only DNA kept is the CDR3, 54 bases in frame from the first base. V is trimmed back by 5 bases and J by 2 bases, and the junction contains 9 bases that no gene match accounts for. Sequenced here: PBMCs, sampled after nivolumab (anti-PD-1) treatment. The receptor's source is a person aged 40-85 years with oral cavity squamous cell carcinoma. The chain couples TRBV7-2 to TRBJ2-3, and 14 junction bases match TRBD2. The nucleotides are TGTGCCAGCAGCCTATCCGGGACTAGCGGGAGACTCACAGATACGCAGTATTTT. Its translation is CASSLSGTSGRLTDTQYF.